This paragraph reports one T cell receptor beta chain. The antigen is not known. This sample is part of a study of T cell responses to AZD1222 COVID-19 vaccine. This CDR3 comprises 15 residues. Germline V gene lookup returns CDR1 GTSNPN and CDR2 SVGIG (reference sequence). The J segment lost 0 bases and the V segment lost 8 bases, leaving 9 bases of the junction unmatched. Study observations and caveats: The donors showed a predominance of white British ancestry and of females, with possible underestimation of clonal diversity. Two AZD1222 administrations were followed by greater Spike-specific TCR breadth and depth.

Sequencing used immunoSEQ multiplex PCR; TCRdb keeps in-frame clones, though not all of them. The profile shows 130,000 or so clones, around 89% of them singletons. This chain uses TRBV30 with TRBJ1-1, with 10 positions matching TRBD1. The material was peripheral blood, obtained on day 0 of AZD1222 vaccination. This TCR derives from an adult in good health. The CDR3 region has the DNA TGTGCCAGTGACAGGGGGCGCGTGGTGAACACTGAAGCTTTCTTT. Residues: CASDRGRVVNTEAFF.